This T cell receptor beta chain was captured in a study of blood T cell repertoires in COVID-19. Looking at the study overall: The United States, Italy and Spain were the sources of the acute and convalescent COVID-19 samples. T cells, B-cell-depleted T cells, or PBMCs supplied cDNA or gDNA.

Original methodology: Using reference gene primer amplification, nucleated cell counts were estimated. Sequencing was performed with immunoSEQ multiplex PCR; in TCRdb, only in-frame clones are kept and a portion is missing. The V and J calls and clone size were taken over from that table, and D and trimming were inferred from the DNA. The top ten clones hold nearly 6.5% of a sample with about 320,000 clones, 89% of them seen once. This CDR3 is 16 amino acids long. V was pared by 3 bases and J by 0 bases, with 12 bases between. Germline V lookup: CDR1 ENHRY, CDR2 SYGVKD. The source is a man between 18 and 29 years old who had recovered from COVID-19. The chain is built from TRBV10-3 and TRBJ1-3; D is perhaps TRBD1 (6 bases). Sequenced sample: peripheral blood. CDR3 sequence: CAISDRTASSGNTIYF. CDR3 bases: TGTGCCATCAGTGATAGGACAGCGAGCTCTGGAAACACCATATATTTT.